The following is a TCR beta chain sequence with its context. Its specificity is not known. Pooling of second doses given at about 4 or about 12 weeks was done. This entry is derived from a study of T cell responses to AZD1222 COVID-19 vaccine. TCRdb keeps only in-frame clones here, not all; method: immunoSEQ multiplex PCR. The profile covers over 45,000 clones, with more than 80% appearing a single time and about 14% taken by the ten largest. The CDR3 spans 14 residues. Germline loops: CDR1 SGHRS, CDR2 YFSETQ. Trimming removed 2 bases from V and 2 bases from J, with 11 bases in between. Study-level results: Nearly half of unique spike-specific TCRs reportedly avoided B.1.351 and B.1.1.7 mutated regions. Clonal diversity was possibly underestimated; the donors were predominantly white British and more often female. Spike-wide vaccine-associated CD4 TCRs dominated at 160-218 and 743-854.

The chain combines TRBV5-1 with TRBJ2-7, with a possible D match to TRBD2 (6 bases). The receptor's source is an adult who received the AZD1222 COVID-19 vaccine. Sequencing was performed on peripheral blood, taken 28 days after the second AZD1222 dose. CDR3 sequence reads: CASSLLPSAYEQYF. In DNA, the CDR3 is TGCGCCAGCAGCTTATTGCCTAGCGCCTACGAGCAGTACTTC.